What follows are 5 T cell receptor beta chains derived from one specimen sequenced in a study of T cell repertoires in aging, cancer and after chemotherapy. A mixed TRB-A/B primer pool amplified rearranged TRB by multiplex touch-down PCR. TCRdb reanalysed the multiplex PCR reads using MiXCR and keeps one entry per CDR3 protein. The table lists 9,000 to 13,000 distinct CDR3 sequences, 25% to 30% of them singletons. Peripheral blood genomic DNA, not sorted cells or RNA, was the template. The sequencing sample was made of blood. All receptors derive from a human donor in good health.

This clonotype is deemed medium-sized. The V call is TRBV20-1, the J call TRBJ2-3, with TRBD2 as a possible D gene (7 bases). Per the germline V gene, CDR1 is DFQATT and CDR2 is SNEGSKA (reference sequence). This CDR3 contains 14 residues. Trimming removed 8 bases from V and 5 bases from J, with 20 bases in between. CDR3: CSWSGAGVVDTQYF. For the CDR3, the DNA is TGCAGTTGGTCGGGGGCGGGAGTGGTAGATACGCAGTATTTT.

The J gene is TRBJ1-5, the V gene TRBV12-3 or TRBV12-4; 8 nucleotides agree with TRBD1. The CDR3 sequence is 19 residues long. Trimming removed 0 bases from V and 0 bases from J; junction bases left unmatched: 10. This chain's CDR3 is CASSLATDREGGSNQPQHF. The CDR3 DNA reads as TGTGCCAGCAGTTTAGCCACGGACAGGGAAGGTGGTAGCAATCAGCCCCAGCATTTT.

By share, this clonotype ranks as medium-sized. The rearrangement uses TRBV20-1 and TRBJ1-1; tentatively, D is TRBD1 (5 bases). Per germline, CDR1 DFQATT and CDR2 SNEGSKA (reference sequence). Trimming shortened V by 6 bases and J by 1 base, and 18 bases separated the two germline ends. The CDR3 extends over 15 amino acids. The CDR3 loop is CSAEDLRVRNTEAFF. CDR3 in DNA: TGCAGTGCCGAAGATCTCAGGGTAAGGAACACTGAAGCTTTCTTT.

Within the sample, this clonotype is medium-sized. This rearrangement joins TRBV6-5 to TRBJ1-5; a weak D match, TRBD1 (5 bases). The V and J ends lost 6 bases and 4 bases respectively, with 19 bases between them. Germline loops: CDR1 MNHEY, CDR2 SVGAGI. The CDR3 extends over 16 amino acids. CDR3 nucleotides: TGTGCCAGCAGGATCCGATGGGACGGACCGAATCAGCCCCAGCATTTT. Amino acids: CASRIRWDGPNQPQHF.

This clonotype was recorded a few times. This sequence joins TRBV27 and TRBJ2-1; perhaps D is TRBD1 or TRBD2 (5 bases each). The CDR3 consists of 13 residues. Trimming removed 8 bases from V and 8 bases from J, with 16 bases in between. Germline V gene data show CDR1 as MNHEY and CDR2 as SMNVEV (reference sequence). The CDR3 reads CASRGSTSYEQFF. CDR3 sequence (DNA): TGTGCCAGCCGGGGCAGTACCTCCTATGAGCAGTTCTTC.